The sequence of this T cell receptor (beta chain) was determined in a study of blood T cell repertoires in COVID-19. Germline V gene sequence: CDR1 MGHDK, CDR2 SYGVNS. The length of the CDR3 is 16 residues. V was shortened by 2 bases and J by 2 bases, with 16 bases between the two germline ends. Sequencing used immunoSEQ multiplex PCR; TCRdb keeps in-frame clones, though not all of them. This table has a few hundred thousand clones, approximately 90% appearing once. This receptor was obtained from a man between 60 and 75 years old who had recovered from COVID-19. V usage is TRBV25-1 and J usage is TRBJ2-7; D gene ambiguous. The specimen sequenced was peripheral blood. CDR3 nucleotides: TGTGCCAGCAGTGAAAGTAGGCCTCGAGGTACCTACGAGCAGTACTTC. This codes for CASSESRPRGTYEQYF.